This TCR beta chain came from a study of blood T cell repertoires in COVID-19. Study-wide background: Acute and convalescent COVID-19 samples came from the United States, Italy and Spain. Sources were T cells, B-cell-depleted T cells, or PBMCs; the material itself was cDNA or gDNA.

Original handling: Amplification of reference gene primers was used by the study to estimate nucleated cell counts. Libraries were prepared by immunoSEQ multiplex PCR; TCRdb keeps only in-frame clonotypes and omits some of them. The V and J calls and clone size were taken over from that table, and D and trimming were inferred from the DNA. The data contain about 100,000 clones, roughly nine tenths of them singletons. Germline trimming cut 2 bases from V and 3 bases from J; bases unmatched to any gene: 10. Germline V lookup: CDR1 ENHRY, CDR2 SYGVKD. The CDR3 totals 19 residues. The material sequenced was peripheral blood. This chain links TRBV10-3 with TRBJ2-1; 13 bases fit TRBD2. The receptor was derived from a young man in a cohort sampled during active COVID-19. The CDR3 sequence: CAISERLAGGQQIYNEQFF. The CDR3 DNA follows: TGTGCCATCAGTGAGAGACTAGCGGGGGGCCAACAGATCTACAATGAGCAGTTCTTC.